This T cell receptor beta chain stems from a study of shared clonotypes between healthy human individuals. Study-wide findings and caveats: Donor scarcity curtailed the genetic and exposure-history diversity represented herein. Sample collection involved blood only; tissue repertoires are likely different.

Recent vaccinations or acute infections were absent in the healthy HIV-negative adult donors. Germline V gene data show CDR1 as SGHRS and CDR2 as YFSETQ. V gave up 4 bases and J gave up 2 bases, with 12 bases separating them. The CDR3 has 14 amino acids. The material for each subset, its genomic DNA, was split evenly across several immunoSEQ plates. Sequenced by immunoSEQ multiplex PCR; TCRdb stores in-frame clones only, minus some. The data show roughly 2.2 million clones, around 93% seen once. Details on this clone: Antigen unknown.

The sample was naive CD4+ T cells from PBMCs. Described subset: CD45RA+ positively selected. The chain combines TRBV5-1 with TRBJ1-2, with D hard to call. The clonotype was recovered from a man aged 18 to 30 in good health. Some clones in this sample may be carry-over from other donors' samples. The CDR3 DNA reads as TGCGCCAGCAGCGCAGGACTCCAAAACTATGGCTACACCTTC. This encodes CASSAGLQNYGYTF.